The 6 T cell receptor beta chains below all came from one sample that was sequenced in a study of blood T cell repertoires in COVID-19. Assay: immunoSEQ multiplex PCR; the TCRdb copy retains only in-frame clones and omits some. The table lists around 360,000 clones, roughly 87% of them singletons. Specimen: PBMCs or T cells enriched from blood (not recorded which). These receptors were obtained from a woman aged 25 to 39 who had recovered from COVID-19.

This chain uses TRBV5-5 with TRBJ1-3; no firm D call. From germline, CDR1 is SGHKS and CDR2 YYEKEE (reference sequence). The length of the CDR3 is 14 residues. Trimming pared 4 bases from V and 0 bases from J, leaving 8 bases between. CDR3 region: CASSAENSGNTIYF. The CDR3 bases are TGTGCCAGCAGCGCAGAAAACTCTGGAAACACCATATATTTT.

The chain joins TRBV4-1 to TRBJ2-7, with 7 bases aligning to TRBD2. This CDR3 spans 17 amino acids. The V segment lost 1 base and the J segment 3 bases; nucleotides outside the gene matches: 12. CDR1 is MGHRA, CDR2 YSYEKL, per germline. The CDR3 sequence: CASSQVGSGGRDYEQYF. In DNA, the CDR3 is TGCGCCAGCAGCCAAGTTGGTAGTGGCGGGAGAGACTACGAGCAGTACTTC.

V gene TRBV9 combines with J gene TRBJ2-1; TRBD2 agrees at 8 bases. The J segment lost 5 bases and the V segment lost 0 bases, leaving 7 bases of the junction unmatched. The germline V gene has CDR1 SGDLS and CDR2 YYNGEE. The CDR3 extends over 16 amino acids. The DNA for the CDR3 is TGTGCCAGCAGCGTAGTAGCTAGCGGGTATAACAATGAGCAGTTCTTC. As protein: CASSVVASGYNNEQFF.

V and J are TRBV3-1 (or the pseudogene TRBV3-2) and TRBJ1-4, with D possibly being TRBD1 (6 bases). Germline loops: CDR1 LGHDT, CDR2 YNNKEL (reference sequence). Trimming removed 5 bases from V and 10 bases from J, with 11 bases in between. The CDR3 has 12 amino acids. The CDR3 DNA is TGTGCCAGCAGCACCCAGGGGATAAAACTGTTTTTT. It is translated as CASSTQGIKLFF.

The rearrangement joins TRBV5-1 to TRBJ2-7; D may be TRBD1 (6 bases). CDR1 and CDR2 (germline): SGHRS, YFSETQ. V was cut by 5 bases and J by 3 bases, with 15 bases left in between. The CDR3 has 14 amino acids. CDR3 nucleotides: TGCGCCAGCAGTGGAACAGGGCATTTCTACGAGCAGTACTTC. Encoded protein: CASSGTGHFYEQYF. Based on the CDR3 plus reference TRBV5-1 and TRBJ2-7, the full variable domain is KAGVTQTPRYLIKTRGQQVTLSCSPISGHRSVSWYQQTPGQGLQFLFEYFSETQRNKGNFPGRFSGRQFSNSRSEMNVSTLELGDSALYLCASSGTGHFYEQYFGPGTRLTVT.

This chain uses TRBV28 with TRBJ1-1; possibly TRBD1 for D (5 bases). The CDR3 contains 14 residues. Germline assignment: CDR1 MDHEN and CDR2 SYDVKM. Trimming pared 7 bases from V and 0 bases from J, leaving 12 bases between. CDR3 sequence reads: CASKMGQMNTEAFF. The CDR3 region has the DNA TGTGCCAGCAAAATGGGGCAGATGAACACTGAAGCTTTCTTT.